The 6 T cell receptor beta chains presented below share a single source sample, sequenced in a study of T cell responses to AZD1222 COVID-19 vaccine. This table comes from immunoSEQ multiplex PCR, and its TCRdb copy is limited to in-frame clones, with some not included. The sample shows tens of thousands of clones, 80% to 90% of them seen only once. Specimen: peripheral blood, collected on day 0 of AZD1222 vaccination. All receptors come from an adult in good health.

The rearrangement uses TRBV18 and TRBJ1-1, with D perhaps TRBD1 (5 bases). V was cut by 3 bases and J by 2 bases, with 7 bases left in between. The CDR3 has 13 residues. Per germline, CDR1 KGHSH and CDR2 LQKENI. CDR3 nucleotide sequence: TGTGCCAGCTCACCGACAGTTAACACTGAAGCTTTCTTT. Its translation is CASSPTVNTEAFF.

The CDR3 DNA reads TGTGCCAGCAGCTTAGGTTCGGAGAACACTGAAGCTTTCTTT. The encoded protein is CASSLGSENTEAFF. The genes are TRBV7-8 and TRBJ1-1; D gene uncertain. In germline, CDR1 is SGHVS, CDR2 FQNEAQ. The CDR3 length is 14 residues. V was shortened by 1 base and J by 1 base, with 7 bases between the two germline ends. Together with reference TRBV7-8 and TRBJ1-1, the CDR3 gives the full variable domain: GAGVSQSPRYKVAKRGQDVALRCDPISGHVSLFWYQQALGQGPEFLTYFQNEAQLDKSGLPSDRFFAERPEGSVSTLKIQRTQQEDSAVYLCASSLGSENTEAFFGQGTRLTVV.

The rearrangement links TRBV7-8 to TRBJ1-2; 7 nucleotides align to TRBD1. Trimming took 5 bases from V and 4 from J; bases not matched to a gene: 13. The CDR3 length is 16 residues. Germline V CDR1 and CDR2: SGHVS, FQNEAQ. The CDR3 DNA reads as TGTGCCAGCAGCGCGGGGGGACAGAGGGAAACCTATGGCTACACCTTC. It yields the protein CASSAGGQRETYGYTF.

This clone was observed a single time. This chain joins TRBV2 and TRBJ2-3, with D maybe TRBD2 (6 bases). Trimming pared 0 bases from V and 1 base from J, leaving 8 bases between. The CDR3 loop spans 15 amino acids. Germline V lookup: CDR1 SNHLY, CDR2 FYNNEI. The CDR3 DNA is TGTGCCAGCAGTGAAGCGGACTACGGCACAGATACGCAGTATTTT. This translates into CASSEADYGTDTQYF.

The chain employs TRBV3-1 (or the pseudogene TRBV3-2) and TRBJ2-6; TRBD2 agrees at 13 bases. Germline loops: CDR1 LGHDT, CDR2 YNNKEL (reference sequence). The CDR3 has 19 amino acids. V was clipped by 7 bases and J by 0 bases; unmatched bases: 9. The chain's CDR3 is CASNRRLAGGASGANVLTF. DNA for the CDR3: TGTGCCAGCAACCGCAGACTAGCGGGGGGCGCCTCTGGGGCCAACGTCCTGACTTTC.

This chain uses TRBV5-4 with TRBJ2-1; 10 bases are a match to TRBD2. The J segment lost 4 bases and the V segment lost 1 base, leaving 2 bases of the junction unmatched. Germline values: CDR1 SGHNT, CDR2 YYREEE (reference sequence). CDR3 length: 15 residues. Here the CDR3 DNA reads TGTGCCAGCAGCTTGAGTAGCGGGGGGTACAATGAGCAGTTCTTC. Translating it yields CASSLSSGGYNEQFF.